Shown below are 15 T cell receptor beta chains from a single sample sequenced in a study of cytomegalovirus exposure and HLA in healthy donors (dated by TCRdb to 2016 to 2017). Receptor amplification or capture employed the immunoSEQ multiplex PCR assay. For the multiplex PCR, a mixture combining 60 forward primers for TCR Vbeta segments and 13 reverse primers for TCR Jbeta segments was used. Held by TCRdb, this immuneACCESS table contains in-frame sequences only and omits some clones. Under half of the omission traces to an unresolved V gene where checked; the cause of the rest is unknown. Across this sample there are around 75,000 clones, with roughly 74% seen only once. The ten largest clones represent 3.4% of the sample. The material sequenced was PBMCs. Source of these receptors: a man aged 35-49 years in good health and CMV-seronegative.

The chain joins TRBV30 to TRBJ2-5; 11 nucleotides agree with TRBD2. After removal of 4 bases from V and 7 bases from J, the junction contained 8 bases not matched to a gene. The CDR3 totals 14 residues. Germline V gene lookup returns CDR1 GTSNPN and CDR2 SVGIG (reference sequence). CDR3 nucleotides: TGTGCCTGGAATATAGCGGGGGGGCAGGCGACCCAGTACTTC. This codes for CAWNIAGGQATQYF.

This clone was detected only a few times. The chain uses TRBV4-2 and TRBJ2-7; no clear D. Germline lookup yields CDR1 LGHNA and CDR2 YNFKEQ. Trimming removed 1 base from V and 3 bases from J, with 13 bases in between. The CDR3 spans 15 residues. CDR3 protein: CASSQVGNQRYEQYF. In DNA form, the CDR3 reads TGTGCCAGCAGCCAAGTCGGTAACCAACGCTACGAGCAGTACTTC.

The chain recombines TRBV7-6 with TRBJ2-7; the match to TRBD1 covers 9 bases. Germline V gene lookup returns CDR1 SGHVS and CDR2 FNYEAQ. The CDR3 has 16 residues. Unmatched junction bases numbered 17, after V lost 7 bases and J lost 7 bases. The CDR3 nucleotides are TGTGCCAGCACCCTAAGGTCCACAGGGGGCTTGGGGGAGCAGTACTTC. Translation: CASTLRSTGGLGEQYF. Complete variable domain (other parts from reference TRBV7-6 and TRBJ2-7): GAGVSQSPRYKVTKRGQDVALRCDPISGHVSLYWYRQALGQGPEFLTYFNYEAQQDKSGLPNDRFSAERPEGSISTLTIQRTEQRDSAMYRCASTLRSTGGLGEQYFGPGTRLTVT.

This clone was seen once. V is TRBV6-1 and J is TRBJ2-5; 9 nucleotides align to TRBD1. The J call may be mistaken, given a closer DNA end match to TRBJ2-7. This CDR3 contains 15 residues. Germline-derived CDR1 and CDR2 are MNHNS and SASEGT. Written as DNA, the CDR3 is TGTGCCAGCAGTGAAAACAGGGGGCAAGGTTACGAGCAGTACTTC. Translating it yields CASSENRGQGYEQYF.

The chain links TRBV18 to TRBJ1-5; D is unclear. Looked up from germline, CDR1 is KGHSH and CDR2 is LQKENI. This CDR3 comprises 14 residues. V gave up 6 bases and J gave up 7 bases, with 16 bases separating them. Here the CDR3 DNA reads TGTGCCAGCTCGCCTACTCAACCCGGGCAGCCCCAGCATTTT. This codes for CASSPTQPGQPQHF.

CDR3 bases: TGCGCCAGCAGCCCCAATGCGGCAGAGAGCACAGATACGCAGTATTTT. Protein: CASSPNAAESTDTQYF. J is TRBJ2-3 and V is TRBV5-1; D remains unclear. Germline loops: CDR1 SGHRS, CDR2 YFSETQ. Trimming removed 4 bases at V and 0 bases at J, with 15 bases between. The CDR3 contains 16 residues.

This clone occurred a few times. The chain employs TRBV6-5 and TRBJ1-2; D is perhaps TRBD1 (5 bases). There are 15 residues in the CDR3. V was shortened by 6 bases and J by 1 base, with 15 bases between the two germline ends. CDR1 and CDR2 from the germline V gene are MNHEY and SVGAGI. CDR3: CASSHGRGVNYGYTF. The CDR3 coding sequence is TGTGCCAGCAGCCACGGTCGGGGGGTTAACTATGGCTACACCTTC.

As DNA, the CDR3 is TGTGCCAGCAGTTCTCCCCTTCGGGACAGCCGCTACGAGCAGTACTTC. Encoded protein: CASSSPLRDSRYEQYF. V usage is TRBV28 and J usage is TRBJ2-7; 7 nucleotides line up with TRBD1. CDR3 length: 16 amino acids. The V segment lost 4 bases and the J segment 3 bases; nucleotides outside the gene matches: 12. In germline, CDR1 is MDHEN, CDR2 SYDVKM.

The chain uses TRBV5-8 and TRBJ1-1; TRBD1 agrees at 9 bases. Germline V gives CDR1 SGHTS, CDR2 YDEGEE. With V trimmed by 4 bases and J by 3 bases, 10 bases remained unmatched. CDR3 length equals 16 residues. DNA for the CDR3: TGTGCCAGCAGCCGGAGGATTGGGACAGGGTACACTGAAGCTTTCTTT. Translating gives CASSRRIGTGYTEAFF.

J is TRBJ2-1 and V is TRBV4-2; TRBD2 agrees at 11 bases. Trimming at V came to 5 bases and at J to 6 bases, leaving 12 bases not matched to a gene. CDR3 length equals 17 residues. The germline CDR1 and CDR2 sequences are LGHNA and YNFKEQ. The DNA of the CDR3 is TGTGCCAGCAGCTATATAGCGGGGGGGCCAAAGGGCAATGAGCAGTTCTTC. Its translation is CASSYIAGGPKGNEQFF.

The chain has TRBV18 and TRBJ2-7; 9 nucleotides agree with TRBD1. Germline V gene lookup returns CDR1 KGHSH and CDR2 LQKENI. Germline trimming cut 5 bases from V and 4 bases from J; bases unmatched to any gene: 15. The CDR3 contains 17 residues. The CDR3 nucleotides read TGTGCCAGCTCAAGAACTTATAGGACAGGGGAAAGATACGAGCAGTACTTC. Protein sequence: CASSRTYRTGERYEQYF.

The CDR3 DNA reads TGCAGCGTTGATAAGACAGGGGGCACAGATACGCAGTATTTT. Translated, it gives CSVDKTGGTDTQYF. The chain employs TRBV29-1 and TRBJ2-3; 8 nucleotides match TRBD1. Germline V lookup: CDR1 SQVTM, CDR2 ANQGSEA. CDR3 length equals 14 residues. V was clipped by 3 bases and J by 1 base; unmatched bases: 3.

The chain recombines TRBV2 with TRBJ2-1, with 12 positions matching TRBD2. With V trimmed by 5 bases and J by 5 bases, 1 base remained unmatched. The CDR3 consists of 14 residues. Per the germline V gene, CDR1 is SNHLY and CDR2 is FYNNEI. The DNA for the CDR3 is TGTGCCAGCAGTCTAGCGGGGGGGCACAATGAGCAGTTCTTC. It encodes CASSLAGGHNEQFF. The full variable domain, its missing parts supplied by reference TRBV2 and TRBJ2-1, is EPEVTQTPSHQVTQMGQEVILRCVPISNHLYFYWYRQILGQKVEFLVSFYNNEISEKSEIFDDQFSVERPDGSNFTLKIRSTKLEDSAMYFCASSLAGGHNEQFFGPGTRLTVL.

CDR3 loop: CASRTTATGYEQYF. DNA of the CDR3: TGTGCCAGCAGAACTACCGCGACGGGGTACGAGCAGTACTTC. V is TRBV28 and J is TRBJ2-7; perhaps TRBD2 as D (5 bases). V lost 6 bases and J 4 bases, leaving 16 bases between the germline ends. The CDR3 covers 14 residues. Germline assignment: CDR1 MDHEN and CDR2 SYDVKM. Based on the CDR3 plus reference TRBV28 and TRBJ2-7, the full variable domain is DVKVTQSSRYLVKRTGEKVFLECVQDMDHENMFWYRQDPGLGLRLIYFSYDVKMKEKGDIPEGYSVSREKKERFSLILESASTNQTSMYLCASRTTATGYEQYFGPGTRLTVT.

J is TRBJ2-4 and V is TRBV28; TRBD1 is a possible D gene (5 bases). The CDR3 has 14 residues. Trimming left V 7 bases short and J 7 bases short, with 17 bases between. Germline V gene sequence: CDR1 MDHEN, CDR2 SYDVKM. Here the CDR3 reads CASNQVGALNIQYF. The CDR3 DNA reads as TGTGCCAGCAACCAAGTAGGGGCTCTGAACATTCAGTACTTC.